This T cell receptor beta chain was obtained from a study of cytomegalovirus exposure and HLA in healthy donors. Study details: From HLA-typed donors, an early data release held about 85 million unique TCRs.

V trimming: 1 base; J trimming: 5 bases; junction bases outside the gene matches: 17. This CDR3 has 19 amino acids. Germline loops: CDR1 LGHNA, CDR2 YSLEER. Worth noting for this clone: No antigen is known for it.

Broader study findings: Cytomegalovirus status was reportedly diagnosed by the classifier with high specificity and sensitivity. Only CMV serostatus was available as immune exposure information.

PCR used 60 Vbeta primers and 13 Jbeta primers. Original methodology: Later work found tens of millions of unique TCR beta chains, with roughly 11 million shared. TCRdb keeps only in-frame clones here, not all; method: immunoSEQ multiplex PCR. V and J calls and clone size are as listed in that table; D and trimming were resolved from the DNA. The sample totals 50,000 to 70,000 clones. V and J are TRBV4-3 and TRBJ2-3; 8 bases map to TRBD2. The sequencing sample was made of PBMCs. The sequence was obtained from a male donor in good health and CMV-seronegative. The CDR3 is CASSQGVAWRGDRKDTQYF. DNA of the CDR3: TGCGCCAGCAGCCAAGGAGTAGCTTGGCGGGGGGATCGTAAAGATACGCAGTATTTT.